This entry is about one TCR beta chain. The sample is drawn from a study of blood T cell repertoires in COVID-19. Overall study: The origin of the acute and convalescent COVID-19 samples was the United States, Italy and Spain. Nucleic acid was either cDNA or gDNA, and it came from T cells, B-cell-depleted T cells, or PBMCs.

Authors' data handling: Estimation of nucleated cell counts relied on the amplification of reference gene primers. Sequencing used immunoSEQ multiplex PCR; TCRdb keeps in-frame clones, though not all of them. The V and J calls and clone size were taken over from that table, and D and trimming were inferred from the DNA. The table shows more than 100,000 clones, with 65% to 90% occurring only once. CDR1 and CDR2 from the germline V gene are MGHRA and YSYEKL. The junction had 11 bases not matched to a gene; V was cut back by 2 bases and J by 3 bases. The CDR3 extends over 17 amino acids. Sequenced: peripheral blood. The rearrangement uses TRBV4-1 and TRBJ2-7; 9 bases line up with TRBD1. This TCR was sampled from a man at least 80 years old with acute or convalescent COVID-19. The CDR3 coding sequence is TGCGCCAGCAGCCAAACCGGGATACCGGGACAGGGCTACGAGCAGTACTTC. Residues: CASSQTGIPGQGYEQYF.